The 25 T cell receptor beta chains presented below share a single source sample, sequenced in a study of blood T cell repertoires in COVID-19. The data were produced by immunoSEQ multiplex PCR, yet TCRdb's version contains in-frame clones alone and is incomplete. Of fewer than 350,000 clones detected, approximately 90% appear once; the ten largest clones hold 3.9%. Sequenced material: peripheral blood. Every receptor here comes from a woman aged 60 to 75 with COVID-19, enrolled during active disease.

The V and J genes are TRBV27 and TRBJ2-7; possibly TRBD2 for D (5 bases). Deletions cut 3 bases from V and 5 bases from J, with 14 bases between. This CDR3 comprises 14 residues. Germline CDR1 is MNHEY and CDR2 is SMNVEV (reference sequence). The CDR3 DNA reads as TGTGCCAGCAGTTTCGAGGGCCCAGGCAACGAGCAGTACTTC. It encodes CASSFEGPGNEQYF.

The genes are TRBV29-1 and TRBJ1-1; D possibly corresponds to TRBD1 (6 bases). CDR1 and CDR2 from the germline V gene are SQVTM and ANQGSEA. The V gene lost 6 bases and the J gene lost 3 bases, with 11 bases spanning the gap. The CDR3 runs 12 residues. The CDR3 nucleotides read TGCAGCGTAAACACAGGGCACACTGAAGCTTTCTTT. Translated: CSVNTGHTEAFF.

Worth noting for this clone: Other DNA sequences from this sample encode an identical CDR3 as well. This chain uses TRBV9 with TRBJ1-3; D not certain. CDR1 is SGDLS and CDR2 is YYNGEE in the germline V gene. The CDR3 runs 14 residues. V dropped 3 bases and J dropped 4 bases, with 11 bases sitting between them. CDR3 DNA: TGTGCCAGCAGCGGCGCTTCTTCGGGAAACACCATATATTTT. It is translated as CASSGASSGNTIYF. The complete variable domain, with remaining parts taken from reference TRBV9 and TRBJ1-3, reads DSGVTQTPKHLITATGQRVTLRCSPRSGDLSVYWYQQSLDQGLQFLIQYYNGEERAKGNILERFSAQQFPDLHSELNLSSLELGDSALYFCASSGASSGNTIYFGEGSWLTVV.

V usage is TRBV28 and J usage is TRBJ1-2; 8 bases map to TRBD1. The CDR3 has 16 residues. The trim removed 7 bases at V and 4 bases at J, leaving 14 bases unmatched. Germline lookup yields CDR1 MDHEN and CDR2 SYDVKM. CDR3 in DNA: TGTGCCAGCACGACACTATCGGGACAGGCTCTCTATGGCTACACCTTC. It specifies CASTTLSGQALYGYTF.

CDR3 sequence: CASSLNPRTEAFF. The CDR3 DNA sequence: TGTGCCAGCAGTTTAAACCCGCGGACAGAAGCTTTCTTT. The gene calls are TRBV6-5 and TRBJ1-1; D possibly corresponds to TRBD1 (5 bases). Looked up from germline, CDR1 is MNHEY and CDR2 is SVGAGI. The CDR3 is 13 residues long. Trimming left V 4 bases short and J 8 bases short, with 14 bases between.

With regard to this clone: Other DNA sequences in this sample translate to the same CDR3. J is TRBJ1-1 and V is TRBV5-1, with D unresolved. CDR1 SGHRS and CDR2 YFSETQ come from the germline V gene. The CDR3 spans 13 residues. With 2 bases removed from V and 0 bases from J, the gap between germline ends came to 5 bases. In nucleotides, the CDR3 is TGCGCCAGCAGCTTTACAGTGAACACTGAAGCTTTCTTT. The encoded protein is CASSFTVNTEAFF.

The rearrangement uses TRBV6-2 or TRBV6-3 and TRBJ1-2; D might be TRBD1 (5 bases). Germline V CDR1 and CDR2: MNHEY, SVGEGT. The CDR3 runs to 12 residues. Trimming pared 6 bases from V and 2 bases from J, leaving 7 bases between. CDR3 residues: CASSRENYGYTF. CDR3 sequence (DNA): TGTGCCAGCAGCAGGGAGAACTATGGCTACACCTTC.

V is TRBV28 and J is TRBJ1-4, with TRBD1 as a possible D gene (6 bases). V lost 6 bases, J lost 0 bases, and 11 bases lay in between. The CDR3 is 15 amino acids. Germline lookup yields CDR1 MDHEN and CDR2 SYDVKM. CDR3 amino acids: CASSPQGPTNEKLFF. In DNA form, the CDR3 reads TGTGCCAGCAGCCCACAGGGTCCAACTAATGAAAAACTGTTTTTT.

The rearrangement joins TRBV12-5 to TRBJ1-5; 8 nucleotides match TRBD1. Per germline, CDR1 LGHNT and CDR2 FRNRAP. Trimming took 2 bases from V and 7 from J; bases not matched to a gene: 7. The CDR3 is made up of 15 amino acids. The CDR3 DNA follows: TGTGCTAGTGGTTTGCAGGGGGCGCCGGGGCAGCCCCAGCATTTT. Its protein is CASGLQGAPGQPQHF. The full variable domain, rest sourced from reference TRBV12-5 and TRBJ1-5, is DARVTQTPRHKVTEMGQEVTMRCQPILGHNTVFWYRQTMMQGLELLAYFRNRAPLDDSGMPKDRFSAEMPDATLATLKIQPSEPRDSAVYFCASGLQGAPGQPQHFGDGTRLSIL.

This clone was counted a few times. V is TRBV2 and J is TRBJ1-6, with D possibly matching TRBD1 (6 bases). Trimming shortened V by 5 bases and J by 2 bases, and 10 bases separated the two germline ends. CDR3 length equals 15 residues. CDR1 is SNHLY, CDR2 FYNNEI, per germline. CDR3 in amino acids: CASSSRQAYNSPLHF. As DNA, the CDR3 is TGTGCCAGCAGTTCCCGACAGGCCTATAATTCACCCCTCCACTTT.

This clone has a handful of counts. The rearrangement links TRBV29-1 to TRBJ1-2; possible D gene TRBD1, 6 bases. Germline V CDR1 and CDR2: SQVTM, ANQGSEA. The CDR3 covers 13 residues. Between the trimmed V and J ends, which lost 7 bases and 4 bases, there was a span of 16 bases. CDR3 sequence reads: CSAMTGRGYGYTF. CDR3 bases: TGCAGCGCTATGACAGGACGTGGCTATGGCTACACCTTC.

The chain employs TRBV28 and TRBJ1-1; perhaps TRBD1 as D (5 bases). Germline V gene sequence: CDR1 MDHEN, CDR2 SYDVKM. This CDR3 is 17 amino acids long. With 2 bases removed from V and 1 base from J, the gap between germline ends came to 17 bases. As DNA, the CDR3 is TGTGCCAGCAGTTTACCCTCCCCTCTAGACAGGAACACTGAAGCTTTCTTT. Protein: CASSLPSPLDRNTEAFF.

This clone was counted a single time. CDR3 DNA sequence: TGTGCCAGCTCACCATCGTCCAGGCAATTTGGGGAGCAGTACTTC. This encodes CASSPSSRQFGEQYF. The chain couples TRBV18 to TRBJ2-7, with unresolved D. The CDR3 spans 15 residues. Trimming shortened V by 2 bases and J by 7 bases, and 18 bases separated the two germline ends. Germline V gives CDR1 KGHSH, CDR2 LQKENI.

This sequence joins TRBV28 and TRBJ2-1, with TRBD2 identical over 7 bases. The ends lost 5 bases at V and 4 bases at J; junction bases unmatched: 5. Germline V lookup: CDR1 MDHEN, CDR2 SYDVKM. The CDR3 contains 14 residues. In DNA form, the CDR3 reads TGTGCCAGCAGTCCTTGGACTAGTTACAATGAGCAGTTCTTC. As protein: CASSPWTSYNEQFF.

The rearrangement uses TRBV20-1 and TRBJ1-4, with D uncertain. This CDR3 has 13 residues. The V end lost 3 bases, the J end lost 8 bases, and 13 bases lay between the germline ends. CDR1 DFQATT and CDR2 SNEGSKA come from the germline V gene (reference sequence). DNA for the CDR3: TGCAGTGCTAGTGACTTAGTAGCGGAAAAACTGTTTTTT. Its protein product is CSASDLVAEKLFF.

This chain links TRBV7-2 with TRBJ1-1, with 8 bases that match TRBD1. V lost 3 bases to trimming and J lost 10 bases; unmatched junction nucleotides: 4. This CDR3 contains 12 residues. The germline V gene encodes CDR1 SGHTA and CDR2 FQGNSA. The CDR3 DNA reads as TGTGCCAGCAGCTTTGCAGGGGGCCCAGCTTTCTTT. Its translation is CASSFAGGPAFF.

The genes are TRBV4-1 and TRBJ2-2, with D uncertain. CDR1 and CDR2 (germline): MGHRA, YSYEKL. Trimming cost V 4 bases and J 1 base, with 13 bases left between them. CDR3 length equals 16 residues. CDR3 sequence (DNA): TGCGCCAGCAGCCTACACAGTATCTGGAACACCGGGGAGCTGTTTTTT. This sequence encodes CASSLHSIWNTGELFF.

The chain links TRBV6-7 to TRBJ2-3, with 13 positions matching TRBD2. TRBV6-7 is known as an ORF, though its function is uncertain. V was pared by 5 bases and J by 4 bases, with 15 bases of the junction left unmatched. This CDR3 spans 19 amino acids. CDR3: CASSLIPRRLAGGSDTQYF. The CDR3 nucleotides are TGTGCCAGCAGTCTAATTCCCCGTAGACTAGCGGGGGGATCAGATACGCAGTATTTT.

The chain carries TRBV19 and TRBJ1-3; weak D call: TRBD1 (5 bases). CDR1 is LNHDA and CDR2 is SQIVND in the germline V gene (reference sequence). The CDR3 has 19 residues. V was trimmed by 3 bases and J by 0 bases, leaving 21 bases between them. CDR3: CASSIEEEGTKGSGNTIYF. In nucleotides, the CDR3 is TGTGCCAGTAGTATTGAGGAGGAGGGGACGAAAGGCTCTGGAAACACCATATATTTT.

This clone appeared a single time. Other DNA sequences from this sample encode an identical CDR3 as well. This chain joins TRBV7-9 and TRBJ1-3, with 8 bases identical to TRBD1. The V segment lost 4 bases and the J segment 4 bases; nucleotides outside the gene matches: 3. This CDR3 is 14 amino acids long. Germline V lookup: CDR1 SEHNR, CDR2 FQNEAQ (reference sequence). The CDR3 nucleotides are TGTGCCAGCAGCTCGACAGGGGAGGGAAACACCATATATTTT. Amino acids: CASSSTGEGNTIYF.

The chain is built from TRBV30 and TRBJ1-5; 7 positions agree with TRBD1. The CDR3 is 14 amino acids. With 0 bases clipped from V and 4 bases from J, the junction kept 3 bases outside the gene matches. CDR1 is GTSNPN and CDR2 is SVGIG in the germline V gene (reference sequence). The CDR3 DNA follows: TGTGCCTGGAGTGTCTACAGGGGTAATCAGCCCCAGCATTTT. Its protein is CAWSVYRGNQPQHF.

V is TRBV5-4 and J is TRBJ2-1, with 12 nucleotides matching TRBD2. The ends lost 4 bases at V and 0 bases at J; junction bases unmatched: 11. The germline gives CDR1 SGHNT, CDR2 YYREEE (reference sequence). There are 19 residues in the CDR3. The CDR3, as DNA: TGTGCCAGCAGCCCCGGGGAGCTAGCGGGGGGGCGCTCCTACAATGAGCAGTTCTTC. The encoded protein is CASSPGELAGGRSYNEQFF.

The V call is TRBV11-2, the J call TRBJ2-2; D might be TRBD2 (5 bases). The CDR3 loop spans 14 amino acids. Germline CDR1 is SGHAT and CDR2 is FQNNGV. Deletions cut 2 bases from V and 8 bases from J, with 12 bases between. The DNA of the CDR3 is TGTGCCAGCAGCTTATGGGGAGAAGGAGGGGAGCTGTTTTTT. Translated: CASSLWGEGGELFF.

The rearrangement links TRBV29-1 to TRBJ1-5; no firm D call. Germline values: CDR1 SQVTM, CDR2 ANQGSEA. The CDR3 consists of 15 residues. Trimming cost V 4 bases and J 0 bases, with 13 bases left between them. The CDR3 DNA follows: TGCAGCGTTGTGTTCGGTCCGAATAGCAATCAGCCCCAGCATTTT. It translates to CSVVFGPNSNQPQHF.

The chain links TRBV3-1 (or the pseudogene TRBV3-2) to TRBJ2-3; D is perhaps TRBD2 (6 bases). V gave up 3 bases and J gave up 5 bases, with 12 bases separating them. Germline V gene sequence: CDR1 LGHDT, CDR2 YNNKEL (reference sequence). This CDR3 has 14 amino acids. The CDR3, as DNA: TGTGCCAGCAGCCACGGTGGACTAAGAGATACGCAGTATTTT. Its translation: CASSHGGLRDTQYF.